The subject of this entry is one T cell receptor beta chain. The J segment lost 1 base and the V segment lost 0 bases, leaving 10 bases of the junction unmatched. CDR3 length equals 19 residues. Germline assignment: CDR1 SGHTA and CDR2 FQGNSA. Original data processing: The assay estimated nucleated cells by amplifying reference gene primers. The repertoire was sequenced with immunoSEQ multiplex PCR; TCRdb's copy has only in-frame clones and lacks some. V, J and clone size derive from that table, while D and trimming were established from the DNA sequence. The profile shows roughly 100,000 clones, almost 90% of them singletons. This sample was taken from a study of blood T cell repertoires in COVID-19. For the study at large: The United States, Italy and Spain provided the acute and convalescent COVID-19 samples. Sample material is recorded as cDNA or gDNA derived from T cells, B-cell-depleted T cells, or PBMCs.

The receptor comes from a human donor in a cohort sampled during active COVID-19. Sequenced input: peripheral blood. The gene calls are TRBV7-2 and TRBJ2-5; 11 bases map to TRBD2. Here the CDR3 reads CASSLATGSGLAGQETQYF. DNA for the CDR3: TGTGCCAGCAGCTTAGCTACGGGATCAGGACTAGCGGGCCAAGAGACCCAGTACTTC.